What follows describes a single T cell receptor beta chain. Its antigen is still unknown. The sample originates from a study of cytomegalovirus exposure and HLA in healthy donors. Points from the study as a whole: With high specificity and sensitivity, the classifier reportedly diagnosed cytomegalovirus status.

The study ran its PCR with 60 Vbeta and 13 Jbeta primers. Data came from immunoSEQ multiplex PCR; TCRdb stores just in-frame clones and leaves some out. The table has some 95,000 clones, about four fifths seen once. The specimen sequenced was PBMCs. This clonotype originated in a man aged 30 to 39 in good health and CMV-seronegative.

The CDR3 spells CASSLHGAGASEQYF. The DNA for the CDR3 is TGTGCCAGCAGCTTACACGGGGCAGGGGCATCCGAGCAGTACTTC. This sequence joins TRBV7-3 and TRBJ2-7; a weak D match, TRBD1 (6 bases). V was cut by 2 bases and J by 6 bases, with 17 bases left in between. This CDR3 has 15 amino acids. Germline CDR1 SGHTA, CDR2 FQGTGA.